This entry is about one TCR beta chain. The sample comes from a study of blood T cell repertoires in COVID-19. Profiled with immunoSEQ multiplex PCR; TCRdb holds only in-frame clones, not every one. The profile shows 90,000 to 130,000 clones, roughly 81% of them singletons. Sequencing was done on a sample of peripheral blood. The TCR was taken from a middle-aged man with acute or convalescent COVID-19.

CDR3 sequence: CASSFGQQGRSFF. CDR3 coding DNA: TGCGCCAGCAGCTTTGGTCAGCAGGGAAGGTCTTTCTTT. The rearrangement joins TRBV5-1 to TRBJ1-1; TRBD1 is a possible D gene (5 bases). CDR1 is SGHRS, CDR2 YFSETQ, per germline. The CDR3 has 13 residues. V gave up 2 bases and J gave up 12 bases, with 17 bases separating them.